Included here is one T cell receptor beta chain sequence, with context. The record originates from a study of blood T cells in healthy people across ages. Primed by a sample-barcoded 5' primer and a J-beta primer mix, a second PCR proceeded for 7 to 11 cycles. All cDNA molecules were each tagged by a template-switch adaptor with 12 random nucleotides. TCRdb analysed the 5' RACE reads with MiXCR anew, one entry per CDR3 protein. The sample carries some 1.5 million distinct CDR3 sequences, approximately 43% recorded once. CDR1 SGHRS and CDR2 YFSETQ come from the germline V gene. V lost 0 bases and J lost 6, with 12 bases in between. This CDR3 spans 14 amino acids.

This receptor was taken from a woman aged 18-29 years in good health. Material: blood. The genes are TRBV5-1 and TRBJ1-2; perhaps TRBD1 as D (5 bases). CDR3 DNA sequence: TGCGCCAGCAGCTTGGTCCGGGGGAATAATGGCTACACCTTC. It yields the protein CASSLVRGNNGYTF.